These 14 T cell receptor beta chains were all obtained from the same sample, sequenced in a study of T cell repertoires in cytomegalovirus infection. TCRdb recomputed calls from the reads with MiXCR, one row per CDR3 protein. The sample lists more than 150,000 distinct CDR3 sequences; about 28% were seen once. Sequenced: PBMCs. Receptor source: a human donor in good health (CMV status not recorded). Some clones in this sample may be carry-over from other donors' samples.

This chain joins TRBV20-1 and TRBJ2-3; 11 nucleotides match TRBD1. Germline V gene sequence: CDR1 DFQATT, CDR2 SNEGSKA (reference sequence). V dropped 0 bases and J dropped 4; count of bases not matched to a gene: 9. The CDR3 is made up of 17 amino acids. The CDR3 DNA is TGCAGTGCTAGAGATGGCCGGGACAGGGGGATGGCAGATACGCAGTATTTT. Translated: CSARDGRDRGMADTQYF.

The chain uses TRBV7-2 and TRBJ2-7; D not certain. CDR1 is SGHTA and CDR2 is FQGNSA in the germline V gene. V was shortened by 1 base and J by 11 bases, with 21 bases between the two germline ends. CDR3 length: 15 amino acids. The CDR3 DNA reads as TGTGCCAGCAGCTTAGAAAGCACCACCTCCCGAATAAAGTACTTC. The encoded protein is CASSLESTTSRIKYF.

This chain uses TRBV4-3 with TRBJ1-2, with D unclear. Deletions cut 0 bases from V and 5 bases from J, with 10 bases between. Germline CDR1 is LGHNA and CDR2 is YSLEER. This CDR3 has 14 amino acids. This CDR3 reads CASSQDRSVYGYTF. The CDR3 DNA is TGCGCCAGCAGCCAAGATAGGAGTGTGTATGGCTACACCTTC.

This clonotype was seen a few times. The V and J genes are TRBV29-1 and TRBJ1-1, with D unresolved. The V gene's germline CDR1 is SQVTM and CDR2 ANQGSEA. This CDR3 comprises 13 residues. Trimming took off 5 bases at V and 0 bases at J, with 10 bases between the two ends. The CDR3 sequence is CSVRDTVNTEAFF. Written as DNA, the CDR3 is TGCAGCGTTCGAGACACGGTGAACACTGAAGCTTTCTTT.

This clonotype was seen a few times. The J gene is TRBJ2-6, the V gene TRBV2; D is unclear. This CDR3 has 16 amino acids. The germline V gene has CDR1 SNHLY and CDR2 FYNNEI. Trimming left V 1 base short and J 0 bases short, with 7 bases between. CDR3 sequence: CASSEGRGSGANVLTF. CDR3 coding DNA: TGTGCCAGCAGTGAAGGGAGAGGCTCTGGGGCCAACGTCCTGACTTTC.

This clonotype was seen ten or more times. The CDR3 here is CASSSDSSNQPQHF. The CDR3 DNA is TGTGCCAGCAGCTCGGACAGTAGCAATCAGCCCCAGCATTTT. The V gene is TRBV7-2, the J gene TRBJ1-5; D perhaps matches TRBD1 (6 bases). Germline V lookup: CDR1 SGHTA, CDR2 FQGNSA. This CDR3 is built from 14 residues. Trimming shortened V by 4 bases and J by 0 bases, and 7 bases separated the two germline ends.

In this sample, this clonotype turned up a few times. The chain joins TRBV7-6 to TRBJ1-1, with TRBD1 matching over 11 bases. V was pared by 5 bases and J by 5 bases, with 10 bases of the junction left unmatched. Germline V gene data show CDR1 as SGHVS and CDR2 as FNYEAQ. The CDR3 spans 16 residues. The CDR3 loop reads CASSVQGTGGRTEAFF. The DNA of the CDR3 is TGTGCCAGCAGCGTCCAAGGGACAGGGGGGAGGACTGAAGCTTTCTTT.

This sequence joins TRBV7-2 and TRBJ1-1; D remains unclear. Trimming removed 4 bases at V and 9 bases at J, with 18 bases between. Germline V gives CDR1 SGHTA, CDR2 FQGNSA. The CDR3 covers 14 residues. CDR3 DNA sequence: TGTGCCAGCAGCTATCCTGCGGGGAGTGTGAAAGCTTTCTTT. Translated: CASSYPAGSVKAFF.

The chain carries TRBV20-1 and TRBJ1-2; D gene ambiguous. The CDR3 spans 12 residues. Germline values: CDR1 DFQATT, CDR2 SNEGSKA (reference sequence). V dropped 5 bases and J dropped 6 bases, with 13 bases sitting between them. The CDR3 reads CSASPGVDGYTF. The CDR3 DNA sequence: TGCAGTGCTTCACCCGGGGTCGATGGCTACACCTTC.

The chain uses TRBV27 and TRBJ2-7; D is unclear. Per the germline V gene, CDR1 is MNHEY and CDR2 is SMNVEV (reference sequence). Trimming removed 3 bases at V and 2 bases at J, with 8 bases between. The CDR3 is 13 residues long. The CDR3 protein is CASSFGPPYEQYF. The CDR3 bases are TGTGCCAGCAGTTTCGGGCCGCCCTACGAGCAGTACTTC.

This clonotype was counted only a few times. The chain employs TRBV5-1 and TRBJ2-3; no clear D. V lost 2 bases and J 3 bases, leaving 10 bases between the germline ends. From germline, CDR1 is SGHRS and CDR2 YFSETQ. This CDR3 spans 14 amino acids. CDR3: CASSFITPTDTQYF. The CDR3 region has the DNA TGCGCCAGCAGCTTTATAACTCCGACAGATACGCAGTATTTT.

This clonotype occurred a few times. This chain joins TRBV19 and TRBJ2-1; 8 nucleotides align to TRBD1. CDR3 length: 15 residues. The ends lost 7 bases at V and 7 bases at J; junction bases unmatched: 12. Germline-derived CDR1 and CDR2 are LNHDA and SQIVND (reference sequence). CDR3 region: CASTPGRGLYNEQFF. CDR3 sequence (DNA): TGTGCCAGTACCCCGGGCAGGGGGCTTTATAATGAGCAGTTCTTC.

The chain carries TRBV11-2 and TRBJ2-5, with D unresolved. The CDR3 spans 14 residues. Germline V gene data show CDR1 as SGHAT and CDR2 as FQNNGV. V lost 1 base and J 2 bases, leaving 8 bases between the germline ends. The CDR3 region has the DNA TGTGCCAGCAGCTTAGGGACCTTACAAGAGACCCAGTACTTC. As protein: CASSLGTLQETQYF.

This clonotype has only a few counts. The rearrangement joins TRBV2 to TRBJ1-5; perhaps TRBD1 as D (6 bases). This CDR3 spans 15 amino acids. The germline V gene has CDR1 SNHLY and CDR2 FYNNEI. V lost 5 bases and J lost 2, with 13 bases in between. CDR3 protein: CASSPDPGGNQPQHF. CDR3 coding DNA: TGTGCCAGCAGTCCTGACCCAGGGGGCAATCAGCCCCAGCATTTT.